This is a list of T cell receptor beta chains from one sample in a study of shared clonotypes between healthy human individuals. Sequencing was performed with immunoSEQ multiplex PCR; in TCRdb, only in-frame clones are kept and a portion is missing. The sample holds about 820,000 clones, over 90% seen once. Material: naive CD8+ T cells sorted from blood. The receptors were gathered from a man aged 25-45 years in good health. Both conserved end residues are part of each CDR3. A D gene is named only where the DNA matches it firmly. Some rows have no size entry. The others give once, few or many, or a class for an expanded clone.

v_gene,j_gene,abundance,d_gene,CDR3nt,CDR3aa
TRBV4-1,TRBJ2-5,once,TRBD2,TGCGCCAGCAGCCAAGCCCTAGCGGGAGCAGAGACCCAGTACTTC,CASSQALAGAETQYF
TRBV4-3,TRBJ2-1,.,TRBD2,TGCGCCAGCAGCCAAGACCTAGCGGCCTACAATGAGCAGTTCTTC,CASSQDLAAYNEQFF
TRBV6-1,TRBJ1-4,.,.,TGTGCCAGCACCCCCATGCCCTCATTACAACTGTTTTTT,CASTPMPSLQLFF
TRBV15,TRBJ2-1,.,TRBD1,TGTGCCACCAGAGACAGGGTCGATGAGCAGTTCTTC,CATRDRVDEQFF
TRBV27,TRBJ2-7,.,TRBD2,TGTGCCAGCAGTTCCGGACTAGCGGAGTCCTGGCACGAGCAGTACTTC,CASSSGLAESWHEQYF
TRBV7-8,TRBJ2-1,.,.,TGTGCCAGCAGCTTATATGTCAATGAGCAGTTCTTC,CASSLYVNEQFF
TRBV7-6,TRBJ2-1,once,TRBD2,TGTGCCAGCACCTGGGGGGGACCGGACGAGCAGTTCTTC,CASTWGGPDEQFF
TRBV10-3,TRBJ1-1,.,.,TGTGCCATCAGTGAGGGGCTCACTGAAGCTTTCTTT,CAISEGLTEAFF
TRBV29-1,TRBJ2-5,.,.,TGCAGCGGCTTGGCGGCGACAGCCCAAGAGACCCAGTACTTC,CSGLAATAQETQYF
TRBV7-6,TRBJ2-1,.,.,TGTGCCAGCAGCTCCGTAGCATACAATGAGCAGTTCTTC,CASSSVAYNEQFF
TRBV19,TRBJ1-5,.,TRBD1,TGTGCCAGTAGTCCCCGGACAGGGGGGCAGCCCCAGCATTTT,CASSPRTGGQPQHF
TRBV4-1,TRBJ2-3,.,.,TGCGCCAGCAGCCAAGAGCGTAGTGTAACAGATACGCAGTATTTT,CASSQERSVTDTQYF
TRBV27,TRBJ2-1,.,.,TGTGCCAGCAGTTTATCGCAGCTAGGGATTCGTCATGAGCAGTTCTTC,CASSLSQLGIRHEQFF
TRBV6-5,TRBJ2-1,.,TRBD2,TGTGCCAGCAGTATATTTCGGGGAGGGGCCAATGAGCAGTTCTTC,CASSIFRGGANEQFF
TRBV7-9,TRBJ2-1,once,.,TGTGCCAGCAGCTCGACAGGCTATGATTATGGGCCACACAATGAGCAGTTCTTC,CASSSTGYDYGPHNEQFF
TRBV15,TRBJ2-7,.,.,TGTGCCACCAGCGGAGACAGGAGATCCTACGAGCAGTACTTC,CATSGDRRSYEQYF
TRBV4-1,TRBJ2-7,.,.,TGCGCCAGCAGCCAAGTGTTTAGTGTCTACGAGCAGTACTTC,CASSQVFSVYEQYF
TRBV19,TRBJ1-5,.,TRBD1,TGTGCCAGTAGTATCCCCCAGGGGGTACAGCCCCAGCATTTT,CASSIPQGVQPQHF
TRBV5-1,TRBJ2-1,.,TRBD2,TGCGCCAGCAGCGGAGGACTAGCGGATTACAATGAGCAGTTCTTC,CASSGGLADYNEQFF
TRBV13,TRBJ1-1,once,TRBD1,TGTGCCAGCAGTTCGGACAGGGCCACTGAAGCTTTCTTT,CASSSDRATEAFF
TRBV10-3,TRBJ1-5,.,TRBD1,TGTGCCATCAGTGAGTCCCCGGGGGACAGGGACTCGGGGCAGCCCCAGCATTTT,CAISESPGDRDSGQPQHF
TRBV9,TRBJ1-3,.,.,TGTGCCAGCAGCGTAGGCGGTTTAGGCTCTGGAAACACCATATATTTT,CASSVGGLGSGNTIYF
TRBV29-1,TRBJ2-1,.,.,TGCAGCGTCTCAGGGCCCCAAACCTACAATGAGCAGTTCTTC,CSVSGPQTYNEQFF
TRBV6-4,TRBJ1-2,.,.,TGTGCCAGCAGTGACACTAGCAGGGGCGGTGGCTACACCTTC,CASSDTSRGGGYTF
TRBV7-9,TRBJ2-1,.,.,TGTGCCAGCAACCCGGTCGAGGGGATATACAATGAGCAGTTCTTC,CASNPVEGIYNEQFF
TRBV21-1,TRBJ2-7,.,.,TGTGCCAGCAGAAAAGTGACTAGCCGCGAGCAGTACTTC,CASRKVTSREQYF
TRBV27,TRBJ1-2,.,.,TGTGCCAGCAGTTTCCCCTCTCCTAACTATGGCTACACCTTC,CASSFPSPNYGYTF
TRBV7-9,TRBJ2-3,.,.,TGTGCCAGCTCCCCCCCTCGGGCTAGCGGCACAGATACGCAGTATTTT,CASSPPRASGTDTQYF
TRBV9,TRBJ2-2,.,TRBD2,TGTGCCAGCAGCGTAGAAGCCAGCGGGAGGCCCGGGGAGCTGTTTTTT,CASSVEASGRPGELFF
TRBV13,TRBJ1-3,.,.,TGTGCCAGCAGCTTAGGTTCAGGGGTAGGAAACACCATATATTTT,CASSLGSGVGNTIYF
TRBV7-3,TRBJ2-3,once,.,TGTGCCAGCAGCATCGGGACCGCTAACACAGATACGCAGTATTTT,CASSIGTANTDTQYF
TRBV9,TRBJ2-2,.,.,TGTGCCAGCAGCGTAGGTGGGACGACGACCGGGGAGCTGTTTTTT,CASSVGGTTTGELFF
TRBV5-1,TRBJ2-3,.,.,TGCGCCAGCACAGCGGGAGATACGCAGTATTTT,CASTAGDTQYF
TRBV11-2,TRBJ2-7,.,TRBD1,TGTGCCAGCAGCTTAGGGACAGGGGCTTCCTACGAGCAGTACTTC,CASSLGTGASYEQYF
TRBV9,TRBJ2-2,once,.,TGTGCCAGCTCCGGGACAATTCTCTCCGGGGAGCTGTTTTTT,CASSGTILSGELFF
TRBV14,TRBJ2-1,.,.,TGTGCCAGCAGCGGGACCTTCTACAATGAGCAGTTCTTC,CASSGTFYNEQFF
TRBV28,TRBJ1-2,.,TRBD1,TGTGCCAGCAGCCAATACCTGACAGACAGGGGGTATGGCTACACCTTC,CASSQYLTDRGYGYTF
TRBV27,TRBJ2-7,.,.,TGTGCCAGCAATAATGGCTACGAGCAGTACTTC,CASNNGYEQYF
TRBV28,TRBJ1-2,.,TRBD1,TGTGCCAGCAGTTCGCCCGGGACAGGGGCGATTGAGGGCTACACCTTC,CASSSPGTGAIEGYTF
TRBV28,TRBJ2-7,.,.,TGTGCCAGCAGTTTCCTCCACAGCCAAGCCTACGAGCAGTACTTC,CASSFLHSQAYEQYF
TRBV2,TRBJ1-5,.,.,TGTGCCAGCACCCCCGGGACGGATTATAGCAATCAGCCCCAGCATTTT,CASTPGTDYSNQPQHF
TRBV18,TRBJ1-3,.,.,TGTGCCAGCTCATCGAAGTCACAACAGGAATACTCTGGAAACACCATATATTTT,CASSSKSQQEYSGNTIYF
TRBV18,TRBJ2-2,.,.,TGTGCCAGCTCACCCGGAGACCAGGCGAACACCGGGGAGCTGTTTTTT,CASSPGDQANTGELFF
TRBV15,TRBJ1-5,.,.,TGTGCCACCAGCGTAGAACGGACCTTGGAGGCAGGCTACAATCAGCCCCAGCATTTT,CATSVERTLEAGYNQPQHF
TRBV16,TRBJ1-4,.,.,TGTGCCAGCAGCCAATCGACCGAAAAACTGTTTTTT,CASSQSTEKLFF
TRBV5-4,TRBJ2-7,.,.,TGTGCCAGCAGCTTATACCCGGGACAATTATACGAGCAGTACTTC,CASSLYPGQLYEQYF
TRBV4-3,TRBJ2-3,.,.,TGCGCCAGCAGCCAAGGGGGAGATACGCAGTATTTT,CASSQGGDTQYF
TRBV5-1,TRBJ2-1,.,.,TGCGCCAGCAGCTTGGTCAGGAACAATGAGCAGTTCTTC,CASSLVRNNEQFF
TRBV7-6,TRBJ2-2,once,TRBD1,TGTGCCAGCAGCTTAGGGACAGGGAGCACCGGGGAGCTGTTTTTT,CASSLGTGSTGELFF
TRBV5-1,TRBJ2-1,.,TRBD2,TGCGCCAGCAGCTTGGATCGGGGGGTAACCTACAATGAGCAGTTCTTC,CASSLDRGVTYNEQFF
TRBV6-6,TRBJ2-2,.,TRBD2,TGTGCCAGCAGTTCAGCGGGAGGGACGAACGGGGAGCTGTTTTTT,CASSSAGGTNGELFF
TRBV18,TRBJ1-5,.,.,TGTGCCAGCTCTCACGGGGGTGAGCCCCAGCATTTT,CASSHGGEPQHF
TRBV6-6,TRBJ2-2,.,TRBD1,TGTGCCAGCAGTTACGGGACAGGGGGTAACGGGGAGCTGTTTTTT,CASSYGTGGNGELFF
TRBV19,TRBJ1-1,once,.,TGTGCCAGTATTGAGTCAGGCATGAACACTGAAGCTTTCTTT,CASIESGMNTEAFF
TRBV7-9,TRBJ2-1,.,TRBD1,TGTGCCAGCAGCTTAGGACAGGGCTACAATGAGCAGTTCTTC,CASSLGQGYNEQFF